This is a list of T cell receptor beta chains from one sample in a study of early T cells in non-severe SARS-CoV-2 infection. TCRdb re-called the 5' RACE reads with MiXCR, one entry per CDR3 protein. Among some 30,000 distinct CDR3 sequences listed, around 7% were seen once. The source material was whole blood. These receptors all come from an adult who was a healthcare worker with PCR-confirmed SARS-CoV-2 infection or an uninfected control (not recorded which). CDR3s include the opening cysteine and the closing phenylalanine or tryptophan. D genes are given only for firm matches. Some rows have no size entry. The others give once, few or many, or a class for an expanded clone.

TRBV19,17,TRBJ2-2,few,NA,CASSIGGAATNTGELFF,TGTGCCAGTAGTATAGGGGGAGCGGCTACGAACACCGGGGAGCTGTTTTTT
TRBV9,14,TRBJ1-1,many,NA,CASSDDSRSTEAFF,TGTGCCAGCAGCGACGACAGTCGAAGCACTGAAGCTTTCTTT
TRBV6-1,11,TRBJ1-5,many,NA,CASQGNQPQHF,TGTGCCAGCCAGGGCAATCAGCCCCAGCATTTT
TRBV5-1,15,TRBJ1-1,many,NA,CASSLVWGAKTEAFF,TGCGCCAGCAGCTTGGTATGGGGCGCTAAGACTGAAGCTTTCTTT
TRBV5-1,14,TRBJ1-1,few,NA,CASSLSGGNTEAFF,TGCGCCAGCAGCTTGTCTGGGGGAAACACTGAAGCTTTCTTT
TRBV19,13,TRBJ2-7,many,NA,CATTGAVYHEQYF,TGTGCCACCACTGGGGCAGTCTACCACGAGCAGTACTTC
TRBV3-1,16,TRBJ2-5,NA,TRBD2,CASSPTSGGNQETQYF,TGTGCCAGCAGCCCGACTAGCGGGGGAAACCAAGAGACCCAGTACTTC
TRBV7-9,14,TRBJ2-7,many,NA,CASSLSRSSYEQYF,TGTGCCAGCAGCTTATCCAGATCCTCCTACGAGCAGTACTTC
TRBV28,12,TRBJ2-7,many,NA,CASSSVTYEQYF,TGTGCCAGCAGTTCCGTGACCTACGAGCAGTACTTC
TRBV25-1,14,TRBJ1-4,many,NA,CASSDLDRGEKLFF,TGTGCCAGCAGTGACTTGGATAGGGGTGAAAAACTGTTTTTT
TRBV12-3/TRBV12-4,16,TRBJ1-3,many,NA,CASSLAGQRAGNTIYF,TGTGCCAGCAGTTTAGCGGGTCAAAGGGCCGGAAACACCATATATTTT
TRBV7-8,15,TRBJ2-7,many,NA,CASSFLPQGPYEQYF,TGTGCCAGCAGCTTCCTGCCACAGGGACCCTACGAGCAGTACTTC
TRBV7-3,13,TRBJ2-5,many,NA,CASSRIGEETQYF,TGTGCCAGCAGCAGAATAGGAGAAGAGACCCAGTACTTC
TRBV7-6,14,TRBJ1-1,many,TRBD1,CASSSNTGGTEAFF,TGTGCCAGCAGCTCCAATACAGGGGGCACTGAAGCTTTCTTT
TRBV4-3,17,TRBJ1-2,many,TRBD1,CASSLQGDGQGGYGYTF,TGCGCCAGCAGCCTCCAGGGGGATGGACAGGGAGGGTATGGCTACACCTTC
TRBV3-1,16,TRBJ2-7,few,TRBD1,CASSQHGTVGAVEQYF,TGTGCCAGCAGCCAACATGGGACAGTTGGGGCGGTCGAACAGTACTTC
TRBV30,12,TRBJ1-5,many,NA,CAWSVQGWPQHF,TGTGCCTGGAGTGTACAAGGTTGGCCCCAGCATTTT
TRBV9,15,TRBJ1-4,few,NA,CASSVGSQTNEKLFF,TGTGCCAGCAGCGTAGGGAGTCAGACTAATGAAAAACTGTTTTTT
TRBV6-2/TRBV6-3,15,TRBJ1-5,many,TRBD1,CASNLGTGGLQPQHF,TGTGCCAGCAACCTTGGGACAGGGGGCCTTCAGCCCCAGCATTTT
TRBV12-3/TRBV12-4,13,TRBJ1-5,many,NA,CASSHREDQPQHF,TGTGCCAGCAGTCACCGGGAGGATCAGCCCCAGCATTTT
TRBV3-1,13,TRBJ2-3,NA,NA,CASTHQGSDTQYF,TGTGCCAGCACACACCAGGGGTCAGATACGCAGTATTTT
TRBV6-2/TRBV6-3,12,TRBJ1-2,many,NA,CASRRANYGYTF,TGTGCCAGCAGACGCGCTAACTATGGCTACACCTTC
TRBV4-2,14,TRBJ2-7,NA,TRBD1,CASSQAGLTGEQYF,TGTGCCAGCAGCCAAGCCGGGCTGACAGGGGAGCAGTACTTC
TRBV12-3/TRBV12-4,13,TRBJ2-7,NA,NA,CASSFRRGYEQYF,TGTGCCAGCAGTTTCCGAAGGGGGTACGAGCAGTACTTC
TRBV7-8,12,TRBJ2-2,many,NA,CASSLGQSELFF,TGTGCCAGCAGCTTAGGGCAGTCCGAGCTGTTTTTT
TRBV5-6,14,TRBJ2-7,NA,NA,CASSLVSVSNEQYF,TGTGCCAGCAGCTTGGTGAGTGTCTCCAACGAGCAGTACTTC
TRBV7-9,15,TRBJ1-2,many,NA,CASSQRRIERGGYTF,TGTGCCAGCAGCCAGAGGAGAATTGAACGGGGTGGCTACACCTTC
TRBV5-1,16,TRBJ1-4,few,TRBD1,CASSWGQGATNEKLFF,TGCGCCAGCAGCTGGGGACAGGGGGCGACTAATGAAAAACTGTTTTTT
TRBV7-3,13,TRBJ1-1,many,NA,CASSPQGNTEAFF,TGTGCCAGCAGCCCACAGGGGAACACTGAAGCTTTCTTT
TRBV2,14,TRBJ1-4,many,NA,CASRTDPGPGKLFF,TGTGCCAGCAGGACAGATCCGGGACCGGGAAAACTGTTTTTT
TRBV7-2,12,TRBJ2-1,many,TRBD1,CASSSDRGEQFF,TGTGCCAGCAGCAGTGACAGGGGGGAGCAGTTCTTC
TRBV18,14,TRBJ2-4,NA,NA,CASSAQTAKNIQYF,TGTGCCAGCTCCGCACAGACAGCCAAAAACATTCAGTACTTC
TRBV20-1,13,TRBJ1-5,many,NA,CSARESLGQPQHF,TGCAGTGCTAGAGAGTCACTTGGACAGCCCCAGCATTTT
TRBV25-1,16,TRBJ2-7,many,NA,CARERMGRGNGYEQYF,TGTGCCAGAGAAAGAATGGGCAGGGGTAACGGGTACGAGCAGTACTTC
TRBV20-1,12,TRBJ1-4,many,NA,CSAKYGVEKLFF,TGCAGTGCTAAATACGGAGTTGAAAAACTGTTTTTT
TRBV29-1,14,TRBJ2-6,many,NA,CSVVEGAGANVLTF,TGCAGCGTTGTGGAAGGGGCTGGGGCCAACGTCCTGACTTTC
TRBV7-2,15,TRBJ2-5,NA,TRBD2,CASREWLAGQETQYF,TGTGCCAGCAGGGAGTGGTTAGCGGGCCAAGAGACCCAGTACTTC